This T cell receptor (beta chain) was retrieved from a study of regulatory T cells in long-lasting Graves disease. Whole-study results and caveats: The study found TRBV28, TRBJ1-2 and TRBJ2-5 favored in persistent disease. Those with persistent Graves' had less TCR diversity than newly diagnosed patients. Persistent patients shared more public clonotypes (fewer than 3,000) than newly diagnosed patients (966).

Worth noting for this clonotype: Its specificity is unknown.

Time point denoted: persistent/refractory GD, antithyroid drugs over 5 years with positive TRAb. PBMC-derived RNA was used for the TCR library. Building of the TCR beta libraries involved iRepertoire HTBI primers and Arm-PCR of CDR3 regions. TCRdb itself ran the multiplex PCR reads through MiXCR, one entry per CDR3 protein. This sample has fewer than 450,000 distinct CDR3 sequences, with roughly 20% found just once. CDR3 length equals 13 residues. The germline gives CDR1 LGHDT, CDR2 YNNKEL (reference sequence). V shed 4 bases and J 6 bases; nucleotides not matched to a gene: 4. The rearrangement links TRBV3-1 to TRBJ2-7, with 9 bases lining up with TRBD1. This receptor was taken from a female donor with Graves disease. Here the sequenced sample was peripheral blood mononuclear cells (PBMCs), taken when the disease was refractory, from a patient treated with antithyroid drugs. The CDR3 loop reads CASSRTGVPEQYF. CDR3 in DNA: TGTGCCAGCAGCCGGACAGGGGTTCCCGAGCAGTACTTC.